This T cell receptor beta chain was identified during a study of blood T cell repertoires in COVID-19. TCRdb's copy holds only in-frame clones and misses some; the assay was immunoSEQ multiplex PCR. This sample yields 200,000 to 250,000 clones, of which roughly 85% are seen a single time; approximately 18% belongs to the top ten. The V end lost 5 bases, the J end lost 4 bases, and 12 bases lay between the germline ends. The CDR3 is 12 amino acids. The germline gives CDR1 DFQATT, CDR2 SNEGSKA (reference sequence). The chain is built from TRBV20-1 and TRBJ2-7; D possibly corresponds to TRBD2 (5 bases). The sequence was obtained from a man between 35 and 55 years old who had recovered from COVID-19. Specimen: PBMCs or T cells enriched from blood (not recorded which). CDR3 loop: CSAGGSRYEQYF. CDR3 in DNA: TGCAGTGCTGGTGGGAGCCGGTACGAGCAGTACTTC.